This T cell receptor beta chain was retrieved from a study of blood T cell repertoires in COVID-19. Generated by immunoSEQ multiplex PCR, the TCRdb table keeps only in-frame clones and is missing some. The table includes around 170,000 clones, 88% detected once. The CDR3 sequence is 12 residues long. The V end lost 2 bases, the J end lost 8 bases, and 9 bases lay between the germline ends. The germline gives CDR1 MNHNS, CDR2 SASEGT. The sample comprised peripheral blood. This TCR derives from a man aged 60 to 75 with acute or convalescent COVID-19. The rearrangement joins TRBV6-1 to TRBJ1-2; D gene ambiguous. The DNA for the CDR3 is TGTGCCAGCAGTGAAAGAGATTTGGGCTACACCTTC. Residues: CASSERDLGYTF.